The 2 T cell receptor beta chains presented below share a single source sample, sequenced in a study of CD4 T cells in relation to SARS-CoV-2 and coronaviruses. Unexposed donor CD4+ T cells date from about 2011-2019, before the COVID-19 pandemic. CD4+ T cells were isolated from the cells after more than 8 days of culture. For these receptors, no antigen is known. Measured with immunoSEQ multiplex PCR; TCRdb has only the in-frame clones, and not every one. The data contain about 19,000 clones, 77% of them seen just once; the ten biggest clones take up roughly 25%. Sequenced sample: CD4+ T cells from PBMCs, cultured in vitro. Receptors originate from a human donor in good health.

The chain couples TRBV5-6 to TRBJ1-1; perhaps TRBD1 as D (6 bases). V dropped 3 bases and J dropped 4 bases, with 13 bases sitting between them. CDR3 length: 14 amino acids. Germline CDR1 reads SGHDT; CDR2 reads YYEEEE. The CDR3 protein is CASSSQGWVTEAFF. The CDR3 DNA sequence: TGTGCCAGCAGCTCACAGGGTTGGGTCACTGAAGCTTTCTTT.

The CDR3 sequence is CASSLGVGTSGGAGNEQFF. The CDR3 DNA sequence: TGTGCCAGCAGCTTGGGCGTAGGGACTAGCGGGGGGGCGGGCAATGAGCAGTTCTTC. The chain joins TRBV7-9 to TRBJ2-1; TRBD2 agrees at 16 bases. Germline V gives CDR1 SEHNR, CDR2 FQNEAQ (reference sequence). The CDR3 contains 19 residues. With V trimmed by 3 bases and J by 6 bases, 11 bases remained unmatched.